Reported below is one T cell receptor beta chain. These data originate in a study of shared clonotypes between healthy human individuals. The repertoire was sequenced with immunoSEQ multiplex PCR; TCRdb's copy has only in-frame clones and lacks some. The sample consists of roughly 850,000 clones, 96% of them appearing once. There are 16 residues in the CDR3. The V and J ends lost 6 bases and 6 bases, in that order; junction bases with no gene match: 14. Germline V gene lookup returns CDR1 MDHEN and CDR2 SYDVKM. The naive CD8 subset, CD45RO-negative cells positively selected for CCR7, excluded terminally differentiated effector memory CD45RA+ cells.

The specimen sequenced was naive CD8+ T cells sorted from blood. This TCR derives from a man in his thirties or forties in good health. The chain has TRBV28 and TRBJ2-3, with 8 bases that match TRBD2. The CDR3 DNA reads TGTGCCAGCAGGGGGACTAGGTGGGTGTCCGTGGATACGCAGTATTTT. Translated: CASRGTRWVSVDTQYF. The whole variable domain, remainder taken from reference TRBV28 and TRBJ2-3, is DVKVTQSSRYLVKRTGEKVFLECVQDMDHENMFWYRQDPGLGLRLIYFSYDVKMKEKGDIPEGYSVSREKKERFSLILESASTNQTSMYLCASRGTRWVSVDTQYFGPGTRLTVL.